What follows describes a single T cell receptor beta chain. What it recognizes is unknown. Every donor was a Caucasian adult from Nashville, Tennessee. These data are taken from a study of shared clonotypes between healthy human individuals. As for the study in general: Per donor, CD8 memory used one plate, CD8 naive used two, CD4 memory used three and CD4 naive used three.

Clones were sequenced by immunoSEQ multiplex PCR, and TCRdb holds only the in-frame ones, with some missing. This repertoire shows more than 850,000 clones, roughly 74% found once; its top ten account for around 0.47%. Study-level findings and limits: Among non-shared clonotypes, generation probabilities were lower than among those shared by all four donors. Sampling used blood alone; tissue repertoires probably differ.

The germline V gene has CDR1 SGHNT and CDR2 YENEEA. J was trimmed by 3 bases and V by 4 bases; bases with no gene match: 2. The CDR3 has 14 amino acids. The chain carries TRBV11-3 and TRBJ2-2, with 7 nucleotides matching TRBD1. The TCR sequence derives from a man younger than 35 in good health. Some clones in this sample may be carry-over from other donors' samples. The sequenced material came from memory CD4+ T cells from PBMCs. Subset defined: CD45RA-negative fraction. This chain's CDR3 is CASSSGQHTGELFF. Written as DNA, the CDR3 is TGTGCCAGCAGCTCGGGACAGCACACCGGGGAGCTGTTTTTT.